This TCR beta chain was captured by sequencing in a study of T cell repertoires in cytomegalovirus infection. About the study: TCR beta signatures that were public indicated CMV infection and matching HLA type.

The CDR3 covers 15 residues. After removal of 5 bases from V and 9 bases from J, the junction contained 9 bases not matched to a gene. Germline V gene sequence: CDR1 SGHTA, CDR2 FQGNSA. TCRdb re-derived calls from the reads in MiXCR, one entry per CDR3 protein. The sample holds 100,000 to 150,000 distinct CDR3 sequences, about 24% seen once. This clonotype was seen ten or more times. Antigen unknown. The V gene is TRBV7-2, the J gene TRBJ2-1; 11 bases map to TRBD2. This sequence was found in a human donor in good health (CMV status not recorded). Some clones in this sample may be carry-over from other donors' samples. The specimen sequenced was PBMCs, sequenced either directly or after in vitro stimulation (not recorded which). CDR3 nucleotide sequence: TGTGCCAGCAGCAAAACTCTAGCGGGAGGAGCTGAGCAGTTCTTC. Its protein is CASSKTLAGGAEQFF.